Following are 4 T cell receptor beta chains from one sample sequenced in a study of shared clonotypes between healthy human individuals. TCRdb's table, derived via immunoSEQ multiplex PCR, lists solely in-frame clones and lacks some. The data show about 2 million clones, with roughly 94% seen just once and roughly 0.13% held by the top ten. The material sequenced was naive CD4+ T cells sorted from blood. Subset meaning: CD45RA+ positively selected. The source of these receptors is a man aged 18 to 29 in good health.

V usage is TRBV10-3 and J usage is TRBJ1-5; D uncertain. Germline CDR1 is ENHRY and CDR2 is SYGVKD. The CDR3 contains 12 residues. Trimming pared 4 bases from V and 6 bases from J, leaving 7 bases between. CDR3 amino acids: CAISGTGQPQHF. CDR3 in DNA: TGTGCCATCAGTGGTACTGGTCAGCCCCAGCATTTT.

CDR3 region: CASIRTGANNEKLFF. CDR3 nucleotides: TGTGCCAGCATTAGGACAGGGGCCAATAATGAAAAACTGTTTTTT. The chain links TRBV2 to TRBJ1-4, with 9 bases aligning to TRBD1. The CDR3 runs 15 residues. V was clipped by 7 bases and J by 4 bases; unmatched bases: 7. The germline gives CDR1 SNHLY, CDR2 FYNNEI.

The chain is built from TRBV6-5 and TRBJ2-2, with unresolved D. V lost 2 bases and J lost 5, with 6 bases in between. This CDR3 contains 13 residues. Germline values: CDR1 MNHEY, CDR2 SVGAGI. The CDR3 bases are TGTGCCAGCAGTTACCTGGGAACCGGGGAGCTGTTTTTT. Translation gives CASSYLGTGELFF.

V is TRBV6-6 and J is TRBJ2-3; TRBD2 is a possible D gene (5 bases). The CDR3 runs to 14 residues. Trimming left V 4 bases short and J 4 bases short, with 12 bases between. Per germline, CDR1 MNHNY and CDR2 SVGAGI (reference sequence). The CDR3 sequence: CASSLRVAADTQYF. CDR3 DNA sequence: TGTGCCAGCAGTTTGAGGGTAGCTGCAGATACGCAGTATTTT.